The 17 T cell receptor beta chains below come from one sample, sequenced in a study of T cells in localized non-small cell lung cancer. Profiled with immunoSEQ multiplex PCR; TCRdb holds only in-frame clones, not every one. The profile shows approximately 2,000 clones, roughly 24% of them singletons. The specimen comprised lung tumor tissue, sampled before any cancer treatment. The receptor set was obtained from a female donor older than 55 with stage II lung adenocarcinoma.

In its sample, this clone is medium-sized (0.01 to 0.1%). CDR3: CASSQARGGAGLDTQYF. CDR3 coding DNA: TGTGCCAGCAGCCAAGCCCGGGGTGGAGCGGGGCTAGATACGCAGTATTTT. The genes are TRBV11-3 and TRBJ2-3, with 7 bases fitting TRBD2. The CDR3 has 17 residues. J was trimmed by 5 bases and V by 5 bases; bases with no gene match: 16. The germline V gene encodes CDR1 SGHNT and CDR2 YENEEA.

The V and J genes are TRBV6-8 and TRBJ2-7; D is ambiguous. The CDR3 is 14 residues long. V was cut by 6 bases and J by 3 bases, with 15 bases left in between. Looked up from germline, CDR1 is MNHGY and CDR2 is SAAAGT. The DNA for the CDR3 is TGTGCCAGCAGACGAGACAACCACCTCTACGAGCAGTACTTC. It codes for CASRRDNHLYEQYF.

This clone was seen only a few times. This chain links TRBV9 with TRBJ2-6, with 9 bases fitting TRBD1. V trimming: 4 bases; J trimming: 1 base; junction bases outside the gene matches: 12. The length of the CDR3 is 19 residues. The germline V gene encodes CDR1 SGDLS and CDR2 YYNGEE. The CDR3 loop is CASSLRPQGARSGANVLTF. The DNA of the CDR3 is TGTGCCAGCAGCCTTAGACCACAGGGGGCGCGGTCTGGGGCCAACGTCCTGACTTTC.

This clone is a singleton in its sample. The chain recombines TRBV19 with TRBJ2-3; D may be TRBD2 (5 bases). The CDR3 consists of 12 residues. In germline, CDR1 is LNHDA, CDR2 SQIVND (reference sequence). V shed 6 bases and J shed 5 bases, with 9 bases lying between them. The CDR3 region has the DNA TGTGCCAGTAGGGCGGGCCGAGATACGCAGTATTTT. Amino acids: CASRAGRDTQYF.

J is TRBJ1-5 and V is TRBV30, with 8 bases lining up with TRBD1. Looked up from germline, CDR1 is GTSNPN and CDR2 is SVGIG (reference sequence). CDR3 length: 14 amino acids. V lost 3 bases to trimming and J lost 3 bases; unmatched junction nucleotides: 4. The CDR3 DNA is TGTGCCTGGAGCGGACAGGGTGCCAATCAGCCCCAGCATTTT. Protein: CAWSGQGANQPQHF.

The chain joins TRBV5-1 to TRBJ2-3, with TRBD1 matching 7 bases. Germline CDR1 SGHRS, CDR2 YFSETQ. The J segment lost 5 bases and the V segment lost 0 bases, leaving 9 bases of the junction unmatched. The CDR3 length is 16 residues. CDR3 loop: CASSLDLGGAGDTQYF. Here the CDR3 DNA reads TGCGCCAGCAGCTTGGATCTAGGGGGCGCGGGAGATACGCAGTATTTT.

V usage is TRBV19 and J usage is TRBJ2-4; D is undetermined. V shed 3 bases and J shed 5 bases, with 11 bases lying between them. The CDR3 extends over 14 amino acids. The germline CDR1 and CDR2 sequences are LNHDA and SQIVND (reference sequence). The CDR3 spells CASSMGNKQNIQYF. The DNA of the CDR3 is TGTGCCAGTAGTATGGGAAACAAGCAAAACATTCAGTACTTC. Supplemented by reference TRBV19 and TRBJ2-4, the full variable domain reads DGGITQSPKYLFRKEGQNVTLSCEQNLNHDAMYWYRQDPGQGLRLIYYSQIVNDFQKGDIAEGYSVSREKKESFPLTVTSAQKNPTAFYLCASSMGNKQNIQYFGAGTRLSVL.

This clone was counted only a few times. This rearrangement joins TRBV11-3 to TRBJ2-7, with TRBD1 matching 8 bases. The CDR3 spans 15 residues. V lost 5 bases and J lost 1; bases outside the gene matches: 7. The V gene's germline CDR1 is SGHNT and CDR2 YENEEA. The CDR3 is CASSPQGAGSYEQYF. CDR3 DNA sequence: TGTGCCAGCAGCCCCCAGGGGGCAGGGTCCTACGAGCAGTACTTC.

This clone was seen only a few times. The chain employs TRBV6-8 and TRBJ1-1, with a weak D call TRBD1 (5 bases). The CDR3 sequence is 16 residues long. V gave up 3 bases and J gave up 4 bases, with 18 bases separating them. The V gene's germline CDR1 is MNHGY and CDR2 SAAAGT. The CDR3 coding sequence is TGTGCCAGCAGTTATGTACTTTTGGGGACCAGCACTGAAGCTTTCTTT. This translates into CASSYVLLGTSTEAFF.

This clone qualifies as large. V is TRBV11-3 and J is TRBJ1-4; a weak D match, TRBD1 (5 bases). V lost 3 bases to trimming and J lost 12 bases, with 17 bases between them. The CDR3 consists of 14 residues. Germline V gene sequence: CDR1 SGHNT, CDR2 YENEEA. This CDR3 reads CASSLGGRVGELFF. As DNA, the CDR3 is TGTGCCAGCAGCTTGGGGGGAAGAGTGGGTGAACTGTTTTTT. Drawing the rest from reference TRBV11-3 and TRBJ1-4, the complete variable domain is EAGVVQSPRYKIIEKKQPVAFWCNPISGHNTLYWYLQNLGQGPELLIRYENEEAVDDSQLPKDRFSAERLKGVDSTLKIQPAELGDSAVYLCASSLGGRVGELFFGSGTQLSVL.

In its sample, this clone was seen a few times. J is TRBJ2-7 and V is TRBV19; 10 bases are shared with TRBD1. V shed 3 bases, J shed 3 bases, and the junction held 8 bases outside the gene matches. Germline V gene lookup returns CDR1 LNHDA and CDR2 SQIVND (reference sequence). The CDR3 contains 16 residues. The CDR3: CASSIRTGTGVYEQYF. The CDR3 bases are TGTGCCAGTAGTATTCGAACCGGGACAGGGGTCTACGAGCAGTACTTC.

This clone is termed medium-sized. The chain uses TRBV11-3 and TRBJ1-1, with TRBD1 as a possible D gene (6 bases). V lost 5 bases, J lost 1 base, and 14 bases lay in between. This CDR3 contains 15 residues. Germline CDR1 and CDR2: SGHNT and YENEEA. The CDR3 nucleotides read TGTGCCAGCAGCCCGGATGACAGGCGGAACACTGAAGCTTTCTTT. Translating gives CASSPDDRRNTEAFF.

This clone was counted a few times. The junction differs from germline at one of its ends, possibly a read error. V and J are TRBV15 and TRBJ2-1; TRBD2 matches at 14 bases. This CDR3 has 18 amino acids. Germline CDR1 is LNHNV and CDR2 is YYDKDF (reference sequence). The CDR3 DNA reads as TGTGCCACCAGCGGAGAGAAGGCGGGACTAGCGGGAGAACGTGAGCAGTTCTTC. Translating it yields CATSGEKAGLAGEREQFF.

V is TRBV6-1 and J is TRBJ2-7, with a possible D match to TRBD1 (6 bases). CDR1 and CDR2 from the germline V gene are MNHNS and SASEGT. V lost 1 base and J 3 bases, leaving 7 bases between the germline ends. The CDR3 extends over 13 amino acids. CDR3 protein: CASSEVGGYEQYF. Here the CDR3 DNA reads TGTGCCAGCAGTGAAGTAGGGGGCTACGAGCAGTACTTC.

This clone was observed a handful of times. The gene calls are TRBV6-1 and TRBJ1-5; no definite D call. From germline, CDR1 is MNHNS and CDR2 SASEGT. The V and J ends lost 1 base and 6 bases respectively, with 7 bases between them. The CDR3 spans 13 residues. The CDR3 nucleotides read TGTGCCAGCAGTGAAGGGTCGGGTCAGCCCCAGCATTTT. It yields the protein CASSEGSGQPQHF.

In this sample, this clone is medium-sized. J is TRBJ2-1 and V is TRBV6-8; 9 positions agree with TRBD1. The CDR3 consists of 17 residues. Germline V lookup: CDR1 MNHGY, CDR2 SAAAGT. Unmatched junction bases numbered 7, after V lost 4 bases and J lost 0 bases. The CDR3 here is CASSSLTGGYSYNEQFF. CDR3 coding DNA: TGTGCCAGCAGTTCTTTGACAGGGGGTTACTCCTACAATGAGCAGTTCTTC.

In this sample, this clone turned up a few times. The chain combines TRBV15 with TRBJ2-1, with D possibly TRBD2 on 6 matching bases. CDR3 size: 14 residues. V lost 0 bases and J 7 bases, leaving 10 bases between the germline ends. Germline V gene lookup returns CDR1 LNHNV and CDR2 YYDKDF (reference sequence). In DNA, the CDR3 is TGTGCCACCAGCAGAGATGGGGGGAATAATGAGCAGTTCTTC. Amino acids: CATSRDGGNNEQFF.